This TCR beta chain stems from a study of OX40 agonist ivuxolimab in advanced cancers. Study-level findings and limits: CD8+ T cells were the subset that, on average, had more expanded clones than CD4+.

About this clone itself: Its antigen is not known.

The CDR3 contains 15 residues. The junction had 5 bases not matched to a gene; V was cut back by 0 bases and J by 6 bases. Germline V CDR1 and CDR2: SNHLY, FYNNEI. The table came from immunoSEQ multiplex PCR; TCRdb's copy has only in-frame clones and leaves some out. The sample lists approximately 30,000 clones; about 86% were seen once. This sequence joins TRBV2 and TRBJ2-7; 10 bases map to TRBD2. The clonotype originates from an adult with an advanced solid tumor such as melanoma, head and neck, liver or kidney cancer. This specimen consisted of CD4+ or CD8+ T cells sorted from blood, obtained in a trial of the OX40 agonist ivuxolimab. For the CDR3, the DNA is TGTGCCAGCAGTGAAGCCAGCGGGAGGGCCCCCGAGCAGTACTTC. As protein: CASSEASGRAPEQYF.